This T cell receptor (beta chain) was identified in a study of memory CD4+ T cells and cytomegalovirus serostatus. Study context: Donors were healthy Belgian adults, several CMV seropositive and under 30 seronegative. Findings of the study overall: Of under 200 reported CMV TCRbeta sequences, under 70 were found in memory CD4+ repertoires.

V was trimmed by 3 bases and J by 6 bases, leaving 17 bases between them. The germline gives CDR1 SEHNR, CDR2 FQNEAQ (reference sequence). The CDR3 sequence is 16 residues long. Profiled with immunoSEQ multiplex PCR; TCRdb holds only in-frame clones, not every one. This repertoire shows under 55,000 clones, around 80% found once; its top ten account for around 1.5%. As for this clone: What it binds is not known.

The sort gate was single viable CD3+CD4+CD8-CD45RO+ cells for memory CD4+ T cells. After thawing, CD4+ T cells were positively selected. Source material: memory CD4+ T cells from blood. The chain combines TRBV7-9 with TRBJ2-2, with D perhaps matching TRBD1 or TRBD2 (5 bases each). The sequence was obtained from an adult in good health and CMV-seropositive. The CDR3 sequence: CASSFGRGFSPGELFF. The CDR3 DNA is TGTGCCAGCAGCTTTGGCCGGGGCTTCTCACCCGGGGAGCTGTTTTTT.